The 22 T cell receptor beta chains given below trace back to one sample, sequenced in a study of shared T cell receptors in the human thymus. The repertoire was sequenced with immunoSEQ multiplex PCR; TCRdb's copy has only in-frame clones and lacks some. The repertoire holds 550,000 to 800,000 clones, with approximately 85% as singletons. These data were likewise used in another study, on human thymus T cells.

The specimen was thymocytes. The receptors were sampled from a girl less than two years old with a congenital heart defect.

This clone has only a few counts. This chain uses TRBV6-6 with TRBJ2-7; 9 bases fit TRBD1. The CDR3 runs 15 residues. The V and J ends lost 0 bases and 2 bases, in that order; junction bases with no gene match: 2. Germline V gives CDR1 MNHNY, CDR2 SVGAGI (reference sequence). The CDR3 nucleotides read TGTGCCAGCAGTTACTCGCGACAGGGGGCCTACGAGCAGTACTTC. It translates to CASSYSRQGAYEQYF.

The chain links TRBV2 to TRBJ1-2, with 8 bases aligning to TRBD1. The CDR3 extends over 15 amino acids. CDR1 is SNHLY and CDR2 is FYNNEI in the germline V gene. With 5 bases clipped from V and 5 bases from J, the junction kept 10 bases outside the gene matches. The CDR3, as DNA: TGTGCCAGCAGTCCCGGACAGGGATGGTTTTATGGCTACACCTTC. Translation: CASSPGQGWFYGYTF.

This clone occurred a few times. The chain recombines TRBV6-5 with TRBJ1-3; no firm D call. V was cut by 3 bases and J by 0 bases, with 6 bases left in between. From germline, CDR1 is MNHEY and CDR2 SVGAGI. The length of the CDR3 is 14 residues. Written as DNA, the CDR3 is TGTGCCAGCAGTTATGGAGCCTCTGGAAACACCATATATTTT. It codes for CASSYGASGNTIYF.

In nucleotides, the CDR3 is TGTGCCAGCGGAAAATTTCGGAGTAATGAAAAACTGTTTTTT. It is translated as CASGKFRSNEKLFF. The rearrangement uses TRBV28 and TRBJ1-4; unclear D gene. The V end lost 8 bases, the J end lost 4 bases, and 14 bases lay between the germline ends. The CDR3 is 14 residues long. CDR1 and CDR2 (germline): MDHEN, SYDVKM.

The chain carries TRBV19 and TRBJ1-2; a weak D match, TRBD1 (6 bases). CDR3 size: 14 residues. The germline gives CDR1 LNHDA, CDR2 SQIVND (reference sequence). Trimming removed 5 bases from V and 6 bases from J, with 16 bases in between. DNA of the CDR3: TGTGCCAGTAGTGAATCGGTACAGGGTCATGGCTACACCTTC. Its protein is CASSESVQGHGYTF.

The V gene is TRBV4-3, the J gene TRBJ1-3, with D maybe TRBD1 (6 bases). Per the germline V gene, CDR1 is LGHNA and CDR2 is YSLEER. CDR3 length: 18 residues. The V end was cut by 1 base, the J end by 5 bases, with 21 bases between. The CDR3 is CASSQGQTGTTPRNTIYF. Written as DNA, the CDR3 is TGCGCCAGCAGCCAAGGCCAAACAGGGACAACTCCTAGAAACACCATATATTTT.

This chain joins TRBV9 and TRBJ2-4; the match to TRBD1 covers 7 bases. V was clipped by 0 bases and J by 1 base; unmatched bases: 10. Per germline, CDR1 SGDLS and CDR2 YYNGEE. CDR3 length: 18 residues. The CDR3 DNA reads as TGTGCCAGCAGCGTAGCGGCAGGGGGTGTGGGGGCCAAAAACATTCAGTACTTC. This codes for CASSVAAGGVGAKNIQYF.

This rearrangement joins TRBV4-1 to TRBJ1-6; possibly TRBD1 for D (5 bases). V dropped 6 bases and J dropped 16 bases, with 31 bases sitting between them. CDR1 and CDR2 (germline): MGHRA, YSYEKL. The CDR3 totals 17 residues. CDR3 amino acids: CASSHWGSQGSVALLHF. The CDR3 DNA reads TGCGCCAGCAGTCACTGGGGCTCTCAGGGATCGGTGGCCTTACTCCACTTT.

This chain links TRBV19 with TRBJ2-1; a weak D match, TRBD1 (6 bases). CDR3 length equals 13 residues. The germline V and J ends were trimmed by 9 bases and 5 bases, with 14 bases remaining between them. The germline V gene encodes CDR1 LNHDA and CDR2 SQIVND (reference sequence). The DNA for the CDR3 is TGTGCCAGCAAAGTAAGACAGGACAATGAGCAGTTCTTC. As protein: CASKVRQDNEQFF.

The genes are TRBV5-5 and TRBJ1-5; D is unclear. The CDR3 loop spans 14 amino acids. The V end was cut by 2 bases, the J end by 3 bases, with 9 bases between. CDR1 SGHKS and CDR2 YYEKEE come from the germline V gene (reference sequence). CDR3 bases: TGTGCCAGCAGCTTCGACATCCCCAATCAGCCCCAGCATTTT. It codes for CASSFDIPNQPQHF. Complete variable domain (other parts from reference TRBV5-5 and TRBJ1-5): DAGVTQSPTHLIKTRGQQVTLRCSPISGHKSVSWYQQVLGQGPQFIFQYYEKEERGRGNFPDRFSARQFPNYSSELNVNALLLGDSALYLCASSFDIPNQPQHFGDGTRLSIL.

The chain carries TRBV11-2 and TRBJ1-3; D gene ambiguous. V gave up 2 bases and J gave up 3 bases, with 11 bases separating them. This CDR3 spans 15 amino acids. Germline V gives CDR1 SGHAT, CDR2 FQNNGV. This CDR3 reads CASSLFLGLGNTIYF. CDR3 bases: TGTGCCAGCAGCTTATTTTTAGGACTTGGAAACACCATATATTTT.

This clone has more than one count but fewer than ten. V is TRBV5-5 and J is TRBJ1-2, with D uncertain. Germline CDR1 SGHKS, CDR2 YYEKEE (reference sequence). The CDR3 is made up of 14 amino acids. Trimming cost V 0 bases and J 5 bases, with 11 bases left between them. The CDR3 region is CASSLGRHWYGYTF. CDR3 sequence (DNA): TGTGCCAGCAGCTTGGGCCGACACTGGTATGGCTACACCTTC.

The J gene is TRBJ2-5, the V gene TRBV4-1; TRBD2 matches at 10 bases. The CDR3 is 19 residues long. CDR1 is MGHRA and CDR2 is YSYEKL in the germline V gene. J gave up 4 bases and V 1 base, and 15 bases lay outside the gene matches. CDR3: CASSQGYAPTSGRGETQYF. In DNA, the CDR3 is TGCGCCAGCAGCCAAGGATACGCACCGACTAGCGGGCGGGGAGAGACCCAGTACTTC.

This clone was counted a single time. This chain connects TRBV7-2 to TRBJ1-2; 9 bases agree with TRBD1. The CDR3 contains 17 residues. Germline CDR1 is SGHTA and CDR2 is FQGNSA. The V gene end was trimmed by 0 bases and the J gene end by 3 bases; junction bases not matched to a gene: 8. This chain's CDR3 is CASSLAGSTGGDYGYTF. The CDR3 DNA reads as TGTGCCAGCAGCTTAGCTGGCTCCACAGGGGGCGACTATGGCTACACCTTC.

The rearrangement joins TRBV7-9 to TRBJ1-4, with 7 bases aligning to TRBD1. The ends lost 5 bases at V and 7 bases at J; junction bases unmatched: 10. This CDR3 comprises 15 residues. CDR1 is SEHNR, CDR2 FQNEAQ, per germline (reference sequence). CDR3 protein: CASSLGQAGGEKLFF. CDR3 in DNA: TGTGCCAGCAGCCTCGGACAGGCCGGGGGTGAAAAACTGTTTTTT.

This chain joins TRBV29-1 and TRBJ2-7; 10 bases are shared with TRBD1. V lost 0 bases and J lost 3; bases outside the gene matches: 2. The germline gives CDR1 SQVTM, CDR2 ANQGSEA. The CDR3 totals 14 residues. CDR3 in amino acids: CSVEDRDRGYEQYF. The CDR3 DNA reads as TGCAGCGTTGAAGACCGGGACAGGGGCTACGAGCAGTACTTC.

This chain uses TRBV7-2 with TRBJ2-5; 11 bases line up with TRBD2. V dropped 5 bases and J dropped 5; count of bases not matched to a gene: 13. The V gene's germline CDR1 is SGHTA and CDR2 FQGNSA. This CDR3 has 17 amino acids. CDR3 amino acids: CASSPPIAGGRCETQYF. DNA for the CDR3: TGTGCCAGCAGCCCTCCGATAGCGGGGGGGCGTTGTGAGACCCAGTACTTC.

The chain couples TRBV29-1 to TRBJ1-1, with D possibly matching TRBD1 (5 bases). Trimming shortened V by 0 bases and J by 5 bases, and 19 bases separated the two germline ends. Germline V gene lookup returns CDR1 SQVTM and CDR2 ANQGSEA. The length of the CDR3 is 16 residues. The CDR3 is CSVEDHRLGAGTEAFF. CDR3 nucleotide sequence: TGCAGCGTTGAAGATCATCGCTTAGGGGCAGGGACTGAAGCTTTCTTT.

This clone was found a few times. V and J are TRBV7-9 and TRBJ1-1; no reliable D call. V lost 3 bases and J 4 bases, leaving 6 bases between the germline ends. CDR1 and CDR2 (germline): SEHNR, FQNEAQ (reference sequence). The CDR3 loop spans 12 amino acids. The DNA of the CDR3 is TGTGCCAGCAGCTTGCGGTTCACTGAAGCTTTCTTT. Protein: CASSLRFTEAFF. Combining the CDR3 with reference TRBV7-9 and TRBJ1-1 gives the whole variable domain DTGVSQNPRHKITKRGQNVTFRCDPISEHNRLYWYRQTLGQGPEFLTYFQNEAQLEKSRLLSDRFSAERPKGSFSTLEIQRTEQGDSAMYLCASSLRFTEAFFGQGTRLTVV.

V usage is TRBV6-6 and J usage is TRBJ1-2; D perhaps matches TRBD1 (6 bases). The germline V gene encodes CDR1 MNHNY and CDR2 SVGAGI (reference sequence). The CDR3 contains 16 residues. V was trimmed by 0 bases and J by 5 bases, leaving 16 bases between them. The CDR3 loop is CASSYSGRQALYGYTF. CDR3 DNA sequence: TGTGCCAGCAGTTACTCGGGGAGACAGGCCTTATATGGCTACACCTTC.

V and J are TRBV9 and TRBJ1-2, with a weak D call TRBD1 (5 bases). Trimming took off 0 bases at V and 4 bases at J, with 13 bases between the two ends. Looked up from germline, CDR1 is SGDLS and CDR2 is YYNGEE. The CDR3 has 15 residues. CDR3 sequence: CASSVGGGVFYGYTF. CDR3 DNA sequence: TGTGCCAGCAGCGTAGGTGGAGGGGTCTTCTATGGCTACACCTTC. The variable domain in full, with the rest retrieved from reference TRBV9 and TRBJ1-2, is DSGVTQTPKHLITATGQRVTLRCSPRSGDLSVYWYQQSLDQGLQFLIQYYNGEERAKGNILERFSAQQFPDLHSELNLSSLELGDSALYFCASSVGGGVFYGYTFGSGTRLTVV.

V and J are TRBV6-5 and TRBJ1-2; TRBD1 agrees at 7 bases. CDR1 is MNHEY, CDR2 SVGAGI, per germline. V dropped 4 bases and J dropped 4; count of bases not matched to a gene: 12. The length of the CDR3 is 16 residues. CDR3 amino acids: CASSSRPGGGVYGYTF. Written as DNA, the CDR3 is TGTGCCAGCAGTTCGCGGCCGGGAGGGGGCGTCTATGGCTACACCTTC.